This T cell receptor (beta chain) was identified in a study of T cell changes during pregnancy in multiple sclerosis. The assay was immunoSEQ multiplex PCR, and TCRdb's table has in-frame clones only and misses some. The profile shows 75,000 to 90,000 clones, roughly nine tenths of them singletons. Between the trimmed V and J ends, which lost 4 bases and 9 bases, there was a span of 13 bases. This CDR3 comprises 12 residues. Germline V gene lookup returns CDR1 MDHEN and CDR2 SYDVKM. Specimen: CD4+ T cells from peripheral blood mononuclear cells, collected before pregnancy. The chain is built from TRBV28 and TRBJ2-7; no firm D call. The sequence was collected from a female donor with multiple sclerosis, enrolled in a pregnancy study. The CDR3 region is CASSSEFRWQYF. CDR3 sequence (DNA): TGTGCCAGCAGTTCGGAGTTCCGGTGGCAGTACTTC.